The next 14 T cell receptor beta chains were all read from a single sample in a study of T cell responses to AZD1222 COVID-19 vaccine. Sequenced by immunoSEQ multiplex PCR; TCRdb stores in-frame clones only, minus some. The sample shows over 110,000 clones, around 93% of them seen only once. The material sequenced was peripheral blood, taken on day 0 of AZD1222 vaccination. The origin of the receptors is an adult in good health.

This clone was detected only once. This chain connects TRBV4-3 to TRBJ2-2; D unclear. The V end was cut by 8 bases, the J end by 4 bases, with 14 bases between. Germline-derived CDR1 and CDR2 are LGHNA and YSLEER. This CDR3 has 14 amino acids. This chain's CDR3 is CASASNRGTGELFF. In DNA form, the CDR3 reads TGCGCCAGCGCCTCCAACCGCGGCACCGGGGAGCTGTTTTTT.

Here the CDR3 reads CAISERPAGESDTQYF. In DNA, the CDR3 is TGTGCCATCAGTGAACGCCCAGCGGGAGAGTCAGATACGCAGTATTTT. V is TRBV10-3 and J is TRBJ2-3; 8 nucleotides line up with TRBD2. Germline assignment: CDR1 ENHRY and CDR2 SYGVKD. The V segment lost 3 bases and the J segment 4 bases; nucleotides outside the gene matches: 9. The CDR3 spans 16 residues.

J is TRBJ2-5 and V is TRBV11-2; D perhaps matches TRBD2 (6 bases). The V gene lost 3 bases and the J gene lost 5 bases, with 13 bases spanning the gap. Germline CDR1 is SGHAT and CDR2 is FQNNGV. The CDR3 runs to 14 residues. CDR3 sequence (DNA): TGTGCCAGCAGCTTTGAAGACGGGGGTGAGACCCAGTACTTC. It encodes CASSFEDGGETQYF. The variable domain in full, with the rest retrieved from reference TRBV11-2 and TRBJ2-5, is EAGVAQSPRYKIIEKRQSVAFWCNPISGHATLYWYQQILGQGPKLLIQFQNNGVVDDSQLPKDRFSAERLKGVDSTLKIQPAKLEDSAVYLCASSFEDGGETQYFGPGTRLLVL.

This chain uses TRBV6-1 with TRBJ1-2; TRBD1 is a possible D gene (6 bases). Per germline, CDR1 MNHNS and CDR2 SASEGT. V shed 3 bases and J shed 4 bases, with 21 bases lying between them. This CDR3 contains 17 residues. The CDR3 sequence: CASSDVPGHHPSYGYTF. In DNA, the CDR3 is TGTGCCAGCAGTGATGTCCCGGGACATCATCCAAGCTATGGCTACACCTTC.

The chain has TRBV4-1 and TRBJ2-7, with D perhaps matching TRBD1 (6 bases). Germline values: CDR1 MGHRA, CDR2 YSYEKL. The V end was cut by 2 bases, the J end by 3 bases, with 11 bases between. The CDR3 spans 14 residues. The CDR3 loop is CASSQTTGDYEQYF. CDR3 bases: TGCGCCAGCAGCCAAACGACAGGAGACTACGAGCAGTACTTC.

The J gene is TRBJ2-5, the V gene TRBV3-1 (or the pseudogene TRBV3-2); the D is unclear. The CDR3 consists of 14 residues. Germline-derived CDR1 and CDR2 are LGHDT and YNNKEL (reference sequence). V was pared by 1 base and J by 4 bases, with 10 bases between. The CDR3 reads CASSQGPSRETQYF. The CDR3 DNA reads TGTGCCAGCAGCCAAGGGCCTTCGCGAGAGACCCAGTACTTC.

The rearrangement uses TRBV10-3 and TRBJ1-1; TRBD1 aligns across 8 bases. Trimming took 6 bases from V and 1 from J; bases not matched to a gene: 1. The CDR3 is 13 residues long. Germline V lookup: CDR1 ENHRY, CDR2 SYGVKD. CDR3 in amino acids: CAIRTGGNTEAFF. The CDR3 DNA reads as TGTGCCATCAGAACAGGGGGGAACACTGAAGCTTTCTTT.

For the CDR3, the DNA is TGTGCCAGCAGCTTAGGAGGGACTAGTGGAAACTCCGGGGAGCTGTTTTTT. Residues: CASSLGGTSGNSGELFF. This chain uses TRBV7-9 with TRBJ2-2, with TRBD2 matching 8 bases. The germline CDR1 and CDR2 sequences are SEHNR and FQNEAQ (reference sequence). Trimming at V came to 1 base and at J to 6 bases, leaving 10 bases not matched to a gene. This CDR3 is built from 17 residues.

This rearrangement joins TRBV5-1 to TRBJ1-2, with 7 bases aligning to TRBD1. The CDR3 runs to 17 residues. CDR1 is SGHRS and CDR2 is YFSETQ in the germline V gene. V dropped 4 bases and J dropped 0; count of bases not matched to a gene: 12. In nucleotides, the CDR3 is TGCGCCAGCAGCCTGGGCCGGACAGGATCCTCTAACTATGGCTACACCTTC. Translation gives CASSLGRTGSSNYGYTF.

The rearrangement links TRBV15 to TRBJ2-1, with TRBD2 matching 7 bases. Germline CDR1 reads LNHNV; CDR2 reads YYDKDF (reference sequence). V dropped 0 bases and J dropped 5; count of bases not matched to a gene: 4. This CDR3 comprises 15 residues. CDR3 amino acids: CATSRERLANNEQFF. In nucleotides, the CDR3 is TGTGCCACCAGCAGAGAACGACTAGCTAACAATGAGCAGTTCTTC.

The genes are TRBV23-1 and TRBJ1-1; a weak D match, TRBD1 (6 bases). TRBV23-1 is identified as an open reading frame with a role that is uncertain. V lost 2 bases to trimming and J lost 3 bases, with 19 bases between them. The CDR3 has 17 amino acids. The CDR3 loop reads CASSQRTLPPGDTEAFF. As DNA, the CDR3 is TGCGCCAGCAGTCAAAGGACCCTACCCCCAGGGGACACTGAAGCTTTCTTT.

V usage is TRBV3-1 (or the pseudogene TRBV3-2) and J usage is TRBJ1-2, with TRBD1 matching over 9 bases. The CDR3 is 13 amino acids. The germline CDR1 and CDR2 sequences are LGHDT and YNNKEL (reference sequence). Trimming at V came to 6 bases and at J to 4 bases, leaving 3 bases not matched to a gene. Here the CDR3 reads CASRDRGSYGYTF. DNA of the CDR3: TGTGCCAGCAGGGACAGGGGCAGCTATGGCTACACCTTC.

J is TRBJ2-1 and V is TRBV7-9; tentatively, D is TRBD1 (6 bases). This CDR3 region has 13 residues. The V gene's germline CDR1 is SEHNR and CDR2 FQNEAQ (reference sequence). V lost 4 bases, J lost 5 bases, and 9 bases lay in between. The CDR3 sequence is CASSSGTNNEQFF. CDR3 coding DNA: TGTGCCAGCAGCTCAGGGACAAACAATGAGCAGTTCTTC.

This clone was detected only once. The V gene is TRBV5-1, the J gene TRBJ1-6; the D gene is possibly TRBD1 (5 bases). CDR1 is SGHRS, CDR2 YFSETQ, per germline. V gave up 5 bases and J gave up 8 bases, with 20 bases separating them. The CDR3 loop spans 16 amino acids. CDR3 in amino acids: CASRPLNAGMDSPLHF. Here the CDR3 DNA reads TGCGCCAGCAGACCTTTGAATGCAGGGATGGATTCACCCCTCCACTTT.